This T cell receptor (beta chain) was sequenced during a study of glioma-infiltrating T cells after dendritic cell vaccination. At the level of the study: The vaccine used monocyte-derived dendritic cells pulsed overnight with autologous tumor lysate.

Indicated time point: after dendritic cell vaccination, including at tumor progression/relapse. Germline lookup yields CDR1 MNHEY and CDR2 SMNVEV (reference sequence). The junction had 6 bases not matched to a gene; V was cut back by 6 bases and J by 1 base. CDR3 length: 16 amino acids. Profiled with immunoSEQ multiplex PCR; TCRdb holds only in-frame clones, not every one. This table has roughly 100,000 clones, 90% appearing once. This sequence was found in a human donor with glioblastoma. The chain is built from TRBV27 and TRBJ2-7, with 13 positions matching TRBD2. Here the sequenced sample was blood, taken after dendritic cell vaccination. The CDR3 DNA is TGTGCCAGCAGCCCCACGGGACTAGCGGGATCCTACGAGCAGTACTTC. It specifies CASSPTGLAGSYEQYF.